The rows below give T cell receptor beta chains drawn from one sample of a study of OX40 agonist ivuxolimab in advanced cancers. Only in-frame clones appear in the TCRdb table, and some are missing; sequencing was by immunoSEQ multiplex PCR. This sample carries 20,000 to 25,000 clones, around four fifths of them seen once, and the ten largest clones take roughly 32%. The input for sequencing was CD4+ or CD8+ T cells sorted from blood, taken in a trial of the OX40 agonist ivuxolimab. The receptors here all came from an adult with an advanced solid tumor such as melanoma, head and neck, liver or kidney cancer. CDR3s include the opening cysteine and the closing phenylalanine or tryptophan. A D gene is named only where the DNA matches it firmly. Only some rows state a clone size, as once, few, many or a class for expanded clones.

.	TRBV18	TRBD1	TRBJ2-2	TGTGCCAGCTCACCCGGGACAGCGAACACCGGGGAGCTGTTTTTT	CASSPGTANTGELFF
.	TRBV5-4	TRBD2	TRBJ2-7	TGTGCCAGCAGCTTGGGGGCTAGCGGGCGGGTCGGCGAGCAGTACTTC	CASSLGASGRVGEQYF
.	TRBV7-9	.	TRBJ2-2	TGTGCCAGCATCCAAGGCGGGGAGCTGTTTTTT	CASIQGGELFF
few	TRBV7-6	.	TRBJ1-1	TGTGCCAGCAGCTTCGGGGAAAACACTGAAGCTTTCTTT	CASSFGENTEAFF
once	TRBV4-1	.	TRBJ2-1	TGCGCCAGCAGCCATCGCAGGTCCAATGAGCAGTTCTTC	CASSHRRSNEQFF
.	TRBV9	.	TRBJ2-7	TGTGCCAGCAGCGCGACTAGTTCCTACGAGCAGTACTTC	CASSATSSYEQYF
.	TRBV7-3	.	TRBJ2-1	TGTGCCAGCAGCTTAACCGCAGGGGGGATATACAATGAGCAGTTCTTC	CASSLTAGGIYNEQFF
.	TRBV6-6	.	TRBJ1-3	TGTGCCAGCAGTACTGGGACGGCCTCTGGAAACACCATATATTTT	CASSTGTASGNTIYF
.	TRBV7-9	.	TRBJ2-1	TGTGCCAGCAGCTCGAGGGACGAGGGATGGGGGAATGAGCAGTTCTTC	CASSSRDEGWGNEQFF
.	TRBV9	.	TRBJ2-2	TGTGCCAGCAGCGTAGGGTGGGGCACCGGGGAGCTGTTTTTT	CASSVGWGTGELFF